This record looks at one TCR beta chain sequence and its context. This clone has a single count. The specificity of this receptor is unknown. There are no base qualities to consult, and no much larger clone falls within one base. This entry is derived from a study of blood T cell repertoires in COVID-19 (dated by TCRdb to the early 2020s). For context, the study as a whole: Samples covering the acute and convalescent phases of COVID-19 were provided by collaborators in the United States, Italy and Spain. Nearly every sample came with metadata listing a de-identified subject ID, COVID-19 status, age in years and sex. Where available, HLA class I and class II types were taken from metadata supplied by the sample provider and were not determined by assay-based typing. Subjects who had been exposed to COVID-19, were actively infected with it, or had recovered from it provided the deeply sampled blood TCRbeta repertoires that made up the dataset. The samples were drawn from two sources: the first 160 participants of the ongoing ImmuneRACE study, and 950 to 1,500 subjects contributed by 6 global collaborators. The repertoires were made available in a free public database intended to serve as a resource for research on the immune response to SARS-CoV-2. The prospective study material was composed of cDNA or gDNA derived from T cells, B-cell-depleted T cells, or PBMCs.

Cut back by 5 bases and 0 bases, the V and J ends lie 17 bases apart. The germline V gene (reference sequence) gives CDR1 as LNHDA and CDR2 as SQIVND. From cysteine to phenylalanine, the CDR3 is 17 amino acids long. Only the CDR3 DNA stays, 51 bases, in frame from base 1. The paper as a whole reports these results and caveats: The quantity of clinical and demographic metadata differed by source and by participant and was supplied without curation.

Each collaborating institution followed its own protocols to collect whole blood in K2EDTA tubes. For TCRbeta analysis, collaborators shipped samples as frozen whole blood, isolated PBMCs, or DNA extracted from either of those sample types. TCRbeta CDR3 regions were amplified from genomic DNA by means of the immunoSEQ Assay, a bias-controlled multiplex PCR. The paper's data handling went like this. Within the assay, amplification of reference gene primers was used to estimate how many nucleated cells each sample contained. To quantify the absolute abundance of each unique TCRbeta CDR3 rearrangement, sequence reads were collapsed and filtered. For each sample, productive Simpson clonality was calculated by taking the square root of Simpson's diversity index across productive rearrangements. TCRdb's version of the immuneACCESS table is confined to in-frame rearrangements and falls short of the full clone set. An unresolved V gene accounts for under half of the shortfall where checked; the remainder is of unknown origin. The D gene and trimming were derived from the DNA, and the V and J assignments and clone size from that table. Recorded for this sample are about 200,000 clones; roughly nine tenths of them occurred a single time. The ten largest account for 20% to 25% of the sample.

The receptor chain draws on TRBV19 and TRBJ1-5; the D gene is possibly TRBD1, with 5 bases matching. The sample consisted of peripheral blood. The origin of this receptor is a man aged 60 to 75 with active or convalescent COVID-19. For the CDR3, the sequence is CASSPSKQVYSNQPQHF. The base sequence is TGTGCCAGTAGTCCCTCTAAACAGGTTTATAGCAATCAGCCCCAGCATTTT.